This T cell receptor beta chain is from a study of CD8+ T cells in alopecia areata (dated by TCRdb to about 2018). Background for the entire study: Female C3H/HeJ recipients, about 7-11 weeks old, were grafted with skin from C3H/HeJ donors with spontaneous alopecia (roughly 6-12 months old). In both human patients and the C3H/HeJ mouse model, the study applied high-throughput TCRbeta sequencing to look at T cell clonal expansion in alopecia areata. On the human side, TCRbeta sequencing was run on scalp tissue and on sorted CD4+ and CD8+ peripheral blood T cells from healthy controls and from alopecia areata patients with either patchy or totalis/universalis disease. Scalp clonality was compared among normal scalp (n=4), patchy alopecia areata scalp (n=8), and alopecia totalis/universalis scalp (n=8). RNA came from the PAXgene miRNA kit for fixed scalp, the miRNeasy kit for PBMCs, and the RNeasy kit for mouse skin. TCRbeta CDR3 regions were amplified by immunoSEQ multiplex PCR with 35 Vbeta forward and 13 Jbeta reverse primers.

The full study reports these points: Resident alphabeta T cells in normal human skin are also sequenced, complicating scalp TCR repertoire analysis, unlike mouse skin dominated by gammadelta T cells. Compared with mice, TCR sequences shared between patients were less clear, possibly partly because of HLA diversity across the patient population. Compared with normal scalp, lesional scalp, particularly in alopecia totalis/universalis, had higher clonality and more expanded CD8+ clones, which suggests antigenic drive.

Library generation was performed with the immunoSEQ multiplex PCR assay. To provide template for TCR sequencing, every sample had RNA extracted and reverse transcribed into cDNA. SuperScript III was used for first-strand cDNA synthesis, primed with a 2:1 mix of oligo-dT and random hexamers. A synthetic immune receptor repertoire was used to gauge amplification bias, and whatever bias remained was removed computationally. Sequencing of the libraries was done on Illumina HiSeq with 60 bp reads that cover the CDR3, reading from J toward V. The paper's data handling went like this. After raw reads were preprocessed to remove errors, the CDR3 was defined following IMGT conventions as running from the conserved cysteine to phenylalanine. To get clonality, Shannon entropy was normalized by log2 of the number of productive unique TCRs and the result was subtracted from 1. Whether scalp clones were CD4 or CD8 was inferred by matching scalp TCRbeta sequences against CD4 and CD8 repertoires sorted from blood. The clones in this table, taken by TCRdb from immuneACCESS, are in-frame only. Not every clone is retained; where verified, under half of the shortfall comes from an unresolved V gene, and the cause of the rest is unknown. V and J calls and clone size follow that table, whereas D and trimming were derived from the DNA. The sample counts around 100,000 clones, each observed more than once. The ten biggest clones cover around a fifth of the sample.

A few counts support this clone. Its specific antigen is unknown. The gene nomenclature and germline references here are murine. The read falls 4 residues short of the CDR3 end, and the missing part is taken from the germline J gene. The sample has other DNA sequences that encode this CDR3 too. CDR1 and CDR2 are drawn from the germline V gene: NNHDY, SYVADS. Its CDR3 holds 15 amino acids, cysteine through phenylalanine. Only the CDR3 bases that were read are kept: 33 of them, in frame from base 1. The TCR comes from a C3H/HeJ mouse with alopecia areata. This strain of mice has MHC haplotype H2-k. Specimen: lesional skin. The V and J genes are TRBV13-3 and TRBJ2-5, with 10 central nucleotides matching TRBD2. The CDR3 sequence is CASSDATGGRDTQYF. Partial CDR3 DNA: TGTGCCAGCAGTGATGCGACTGGGGGGAGAGAC.